Listed below are T cell receptor beta chains from one sample, sequenced in a study of cytomegalovirus exposure and HLA in healthy donors. Clones were sequenced by immunoSEQ multiplex PCR, and TCRdb holds only the in-frame ones, with some missing. The sample holds around 100,000 clones, less than 85% seen once. Sequenced input: PBMCs. The source of these receptors is a man aged 18 to 30 in good health and CMV-seronegative. Each CDR3 is given with its conserved first and last residue. The D gene is left open where the match is weak. Part of the rows lack a size; the others show once, few, many or a class for expanded clones.

clone_size: NA
v_call: TRBV7-2
d_call: NA
j_call: TRBJ2-5
cdr3_nt: TGTGCCAGCAGCTTAGGACAGTCTCAAGAGACCCAGTACTTC
cdr3_aa: CASSLGQSQETQYF

clone_size: NA
v_call: TRBV9
d_call: NA
j_call: TRBJ2-1
cdr3_nt: TGTGCCAGCAGCGTAGATTCGGGGAGCTACAATGAGCAGTTCTTC
cdr3_aa: CASSVDSGSYNEQFF

clone_size: NA
v_call: TRBV5-1
d_call: TRBD2
j_call: TRBJ2-5
cdr3_nt: TGCGCCAGCAGTCGCGGGACTAGCGGCCAAGAGACCCAGTACTTC
cdr3_aa: CASSRGTSGQETQYF

clone_size: NA
v_call: TRBV5-1
d_call: NA
j_call: TRBJ2-2
cdr3_nt: TGCGCCAGCAGCTCACTCCTGAACACCGGGGAGCTGTTTTTT
cdr3_aa: CASSSLLNTGELFF

clone_size: once
v_call: TRBV7-6
d_call: TRBD2
j_call: TRBJ2-7
cdr3_nt: TGTGCCAGCAGCCCAAGCGGGATAGCCTACGAGCAGTACTTC
cdr3_aa: CASSPSGIAYEQYF

clone_size: once
v_call: TRBV6-1
d_call: NA
j_call: TRBJ1-2
cdr3_nt: TGTGCCAGCATCTCTCCGACGGGCTATGGCTACACCTTC
cdr3_aa: CASISPTGYGYTF

clone_size: NA
v_call: TRBV11-2
d_call: TRBD2
j_call: TRBJ2-7
cdr3_nt: TGTGCCAGCAGCTTACGACTAGCGGGATGGTCCTACGAGCAGTACTTC
cdr3_aa: CASSLRLAGWSYEQYF

clone_size: NA
v_call: TRBV11-2
d_call: NA
j_call: TRBJ1-1
cdr3_nt: TGTGCCAGCAGACGCAATACCGGGACAATGAACACTGAAGCTTTCTTT
cdr3_aa: CASRRNTGTMNTEAFF

clone_size: NA
v_call: TRBV28
d_call: NA
j_call: TRBJ2-3
cdr3_nt: TGTGCCACCTCCCGTCAGTATCGGCGGGATACGCAGTATTTT
cdr3_aa: CATSRQYRRDTQYF

clone_size: NA
v_call: TRBV5-8
d_call: TRBD1
j_call: TRBJ2-7
cdr3_nt: TGTGCCAGCAGCAAAGGGACAGGGATACAGCAGTACTTC
cdr3_aa: CASSKGTGIQQYF

clone_size: NA
v_call: TRBV9
d_call: TRBD2
j_call: TRBJ2-3
cdr3_nt: TGTGCCAGCAGCGCCAGCGGGAGATATGTAGATACGCAGTATTTT
cdr3_aa: CASSASGRYVDTQYF

clone_size: NA
v_call: TRBV2
d_call: TRBD2
j_call: TRBJ2-7
cdr3_nt: TGTGCCAGCAGTGATTGGGCGGGAGGGGATTACGAGCAGTACTTC
cdr3_aa: CASSDWAGGDYEQYF

clone_size: NA
v_call: TRBV27
d_call: NA
j_call: TRBJ1-4
cdr3_nt: TGTGCCAGCAGACTTACAGGTGGAACTAATGAAAAACTGTTTTTT
cdr3_aa: CASRLTGGTNEKLFF

clone_size: NA
v_call: TRBV19
d_call: TRBD1
j_call: TRBJ1-5
cdr3_nt: TGTGCCAGTACCGGGACAGGGCCCCATCAGCCCCAGCATTTT
cdr3_aa: CASTGTGPHQPQHF

clone_size: few
v_call: TRBV28
d_call: NA
j_call: TRBJ1-1
cdr3_nt: TGTGCCAGCAGTTTGTACCGGACAGCCACTGAAGCTTTCTTT
cdr3_aa: CASSLYRTATEAFF

clone_size: NA
v_call: TRBV7-7
d_call: TRBD2
j_call: TRBJ2-1
cdr3_nt: TGTGCTAGCGCTAGGGGCGGGAGTAATGAGCAGTTCTTC
cdr3_aa: CASARGGSNEQFF

clone_size: NA
v_call: TRBV7-9
d_call: NA
j_call: TRBJ1-6
cdr3_nt: TGTGCCAGCAGCGCCCCGTCTAATAGGGGTAATTCACCCCTCCACTTT
cdr3_aa: CASSAPSNRGNSPLHF

clone_size: NA
v_call: TRBV9
d_call: NA
j_call: TRBJ1-1
cdr3_nt: TGTGCCAGCAGCGTAGGGAGCGCCGCTGAAGCTTTCTTT
cdr3_aa: CASSVGSAAEAFF

clone_size: NA
v_call: TRBV6-5
d_call: TRBD2
j_call: TRBJ2-7
cdr3_nt: TGTGCCAGCAGTTACTGGACTAGCGGCGCGGGGGAGCAGTACTTC
cdr3_aa: CASSYWTSGAGEQYF

clone_size: once
v_call: TRBV30
d_call: TRBD2
j_call: TRBJ2-2
cdr3_nt: TGTGCCTGGAGTGTACTAGCGGGGACTCTGAACACCGGGGAGCTGTTTTTT
cdr3_aa: CAWSVLAGTLNTGELFF

clone_size: NA
v_call: TRBV4-1
d_call: NA
j_call: TRBJ1-2
cdr3_nt: TGCGCCAGCAGCCACGTAGCTACGCTGGGCTACACCTTC
cdr3_aa: CASSHVATLGYTF

clone_size: NA
v_call: TRBV10-1
d_call: TRBD2
j_call: TRBJ2-3
cdr3_nt: TGCGCCAGCAGTGAGGCTAGCGGGAGTTGGGATACGCAGTATTTT
cdr3_aa: CASSEASGSWDTQYF

clone_size: NA
v_call: TRBV9
d_call: NA
j_call: TRBJ2-7
cdr3_nt: TGTGCCAGCAGCGTAGGGGGCTCGTCCGACGAGCAGTACTTC
cdr3_aa: CASSVGGSSDEQYF

clone_size: NA
v_call: TRBV4-3
d_call: NA
j_call: TRBJ2-7
cdr3_nt: TGCGCCAGCAGCCCAGAGGGTGGCGGCGCCTACGAGCAGTACTTC
cdr3_aa: CASSPEGGGAYEQYF

clone_size: NA
v_call: TRBV6-6
d_call: TRBD1
j_call: TRBJ1-5
cdr3_nt: TGTGCCAGCAGTTACTCGGACAGGAATAATCAGCCCCAGCATTTT
cdr3_aa: CASSYSDRNNQPQHF

clone_size: NA
v_call: TRBV5-1
d_call: NA
j_call: TRBJ1-1
cdr3_nt: TGCGCCAGCAGCTCCCGGGGAGGGCTAGAAGCTTTCTTT
cdr3_aa: CASSSRGGLEAFF

clone_size: NA
v_call: TRBV19
d_call: TRBD2
j_call: TRBJ2-7
cdr3_nt: TGTGCCAGTAGTATTGGTAGCGGGCCCGTCGGCAAGCAGTACTTC
cdr3_aa: CASSIGSGPVGKQYF

clone_size: few
v_call: TRBV5-1
d_call: NA
j_call: TRBJ1-4
cdr3_nt: TGCGCCAGCAGCGCGGGACGGTTTAATGAAAAACTGTTTTTT
cdr3_aa: CASSAGRFNEKLFF

clone_size: NA
v_call: TRBV9
d_call: TRBD1
j_call: TRBJ2-3
cdr3_nt: TGTGCCAGCAGCGTAGAGACAGGGCGAAGGCAGGAAGATACGCAGTATTTT
cdr3_aa: CASSVETGRRQEDTQYF

clone_size: NA
v_call: TRBV30
d_call: NA
j_call: TRBJ1-5
cdr3_nt: TGTGCCTGGAGTTCAGGCGCGACCCAGCATTTT
cdr3_aa: CAWSSGATQHF

clone_size: NA
v_call: TRBV28
d_call: TRBD1
j_call: TRBJ1-2
cdr3_nt: TGTGCCAGCAGCCCCGTGGGGGACAGGGCCTATGGCTACACCTTC
cdr3_aa: CASSPVGDRAYGYTF

clone_size: NA
v_call: TRBV29-1
d_call: TRBD1
j_call: TRBJ2-1
cdr3_nt: TGCAGCGTTGAAAAGGGGGCGTCCTACAATGAGCAGTTCTTC
cdr3_aa: CSVEKGASYNEQFF

clone_size: few
v_call: TRBV13
d_call: NA
j_call: TRBJ1-1
cdr3_nt: TGTGCCAGCAGCTTTCAGAACACTGAAGCTTTCTTT
cdr3_aa: CASSFQNTEAFF

clone_size: NA
v_call: TRBV29-1
d_call: NA
j_call: TRBJ2-7
cdr3_nt: TGCAGTGCTACAGGGTTAACGGGCTACGAGCAGTACTTC
cdr3_aa: CSATGLTGYEQYF

clone_size: NA
v_call: TRBV30
d_call: TRBD1
j_call: TRBJ1-1
cdr3_nt: TGTGCCTGGGCCCTGACAGGGGGCACTGAAGCTTTCTTT
cdr3_aa: CAWALTGGTEAFF

clone_size: NA
v_call: TRBV2
d_call: TRBD1
j_call: TRBJ2-7
cdr3_nt: TGTGCCAGCAGTCGTAACCTCCCGGGACAGGTCACCTACGAGCAGTACTTC
cdr3_aa: CASSRNLPGQVTYEQYF

clone_size: NA
v_call: TRBV6-5
d_call: NA
j_call: TRBJ2-7
cdr3_nt: TGTGCCAGCACCAAGAGGGTGTACGAGCAGTACTTC
cdr3_aa: CASTKRVYEQYF

clone_size: NA
v_call: TRBV7-8
d_call: TRBD1
j_call: TRBJ1-5
cdr3_nt: TGTGCCAGCAGCTCCCGACAGGGCCCGGATCAGCCCCAGCATTTT
cdr3_aa: CASSSRQGPDQPQHF

clone_size: NA
v_call: TRBV27
d_call: TRBD2
j_call: TRBJ2-2
cdr3_nt: TGTGCCAGCAGTTTAGTGAGTCTAGCGGGAGTCGGTGGGGAGCTGTTTTTT
cdr3_aa: CASSLVSLAGVGGELFF

clone_size: NA
v_call: TRBV29-1
d_call: NA
j_call: TRBJ1-2
cdr3_nt: TGCAGCGTTCCTTGGATCGGAGGCTATGGCTACACCTTC
cdr3_aa: CSVPWIGGYGYTF

clone_size: NA
v_call: TRBV27
d_call: TRBD2
j_call: TRBJ2-7
cdr3_nt: TGTGCCAGCAGTTTATCCGGGACTACCCGGGAGCAGTACTTC
cdr3_aa: CASSLSGTTREQYF

clone_size: NA
v_call: TRBV27
d_call: NA
j_call: TRBJ2-7
cdr3_nt: TGTGCCAGCAGCCTATCCCCCTCCTACGAGCAGTACTTC
cdr3_aa: CASSLSPSYEQYF

clone_size: NA
v_call: TRBV9
d_call: TRBD2
j_call: TRBJ2-1
cdr3_nt: TGTGCCAGCAGCGTAGGAGTAGCGGGATTGGATGAGCAGTTCTTC
cdr3_aa: CASSVGVAGLDEQFF

clone_size: once
v_call: TRBV14
d_call: NA
j_call: TRBJ1-2
cdr3_nt: TGTGCCAGCAGCCATGGGGGGGCGATCTATGGCTACACCTTC
cdr3_aa: CASSHGGAIYGYTF

clone_size: NA
v_call: TRBV19
d_call: NA
j_call: TRBJ1-1
cdr3_nt: TGTGCCAGTAGTATCGGGGGTGAAGCTTTCTTT
cdr3_aa: CASSIGGEAFF

clone_size: NA
v_call: TRBV11-1
d_call: NA
j_call: TRBJ1-1
cdr3_nt: TGTGCCAGCAACCTACAGGGAAACGCGAACACTGAAGCTTTCTTT
cdr3_aa: CASNLQGNANTEAFF

clone_size: NA
v_call: TRBV29-1
d_call: TRBD2
j_call: TRBJ2-1
cdr3_nt: TGCAGCGTTGAAGTACGCCCCTGGGCTAGCGGGAAGAATGAGCAGTTCTTC
cdr3_aa: CSVEVRPWASGKNEQFF

clone_size: NA
v_call: TRBV15
d_call: TRBD2
j_call: TRBJ2-7
cdr3_nt: TGTGCCACCAGCAGAGATAAACGGGCGGGAGGTCGCTACGAGCAGTACTTC
cdr3_aa: CATSRDKRAGGRYEQYF

clone_size: NA
v_call: TRBV7-2
d_call: NA
j_call: TRBJ1-5
cdr3_nt: TGTGCCAGCAGCTACCTTGGGGGGAATCAGCCCCAGCATTTT
cdr3_aa: CASSYLGGNQPQHF

clone_size: NA
v_call: TRBV4-1
d_call: TRBD1
j_call: TRBJ2-7
cdr3_nt: TGCGCCAGCAGCCAACATAGGGACAGCCCCTACGAGCAGTACTTC
cdr3_aa: CASSQHRDSPYEQYF

clone_size: NA
v_call: TRBV19
d_call: NA
j_call: TRBJ1-2
cdr3_nt: TGTGCCAGTAGTATCTACCCGAACGGGGGCTACACCTTC
cdr3_aa: CASSIYPNGGYTF

clone_size: NA
v_call: TRBV28
d_call: NA
j_call: TRBJ1-2
cdr3_nt: TGTGCCAGCAGTTTTGAGGGTGTCTACACCTTC
cdr3_aa: CASSFEGVYTF

clone_size: NA
v_call: TRBV15
d_call: TRBD1
j_call: TRBJ2-7
cdr3_nt: TGTGCCACCAGCGCCGGACAGGCTGGAGAGCAGTACTTC
cdr3_aa: CATSAGQAGEQYF

clone_size: NA
v_call: TRBV14
d_call: NA
j_call: TRBJ1-5
cdr3_nt: TGTGCCAGCAGCCGAGGGCAGGGAGGGAATCAGCCCCAGCATTTT
cdr3_aa: CASSRGQGGNQPQHF

clone_size: NA
v_call: TRBV7-9
d_call: NA
j_call: TRBJ1-1
cdr3_nt: TGTGCCAGCAGCTCAATGGGGGCCGTGAACACTGAAGCTTTCTTT
cdr3_aa: CASSSMGAVNTEAFF

clone_size: NA
v_call: TRBV30
d_call: NA
j_call: TRBJ2-1
cdr3_nt: TGTGCCCGGAAAAGTTCGGGACTGGCAGGCGATGAGCAGTTCTTC
cdr3_aa: CARKSSGLAGDEQFF

clone_size: NA
v_call: TRBV5-1
d_call: TRBD2
j_call: TRBJ2-3
cdr3_nt: TGCGCCAGCAGCCCCTGGACTAGCGGGAAAGGAGATACGCAGTATTTT
cdr3_aa: CASSPWTSGKGDTQYF

clone_size: NA
v_call: TRBV4-3
d_call: TRBD2
j_call: TRBJ2-7
cdr3_nt: TGCGCCAGCAGCCGGGGGCTGGGGACTAGCGGGGCGCCCTACGAGCAGTACTTC
cdr3_aa: CASSRGLGTSGAPYEQYF

clone_size: NA
v_call: TRBV25-1
d_call: TRBD2
j_call: TRBJ2-7
cdr3_nt: TGTGCCAGCAGTAGGCCGGGACTAGCGGGAGGCACCTACGAGCAGTACTTC
cdr3_aa: CASSRPGLAGGTYEQYF

clone_size: NA
v_call: TRBV5-1
d_call: TRBD1
j_call: TRBJ1-1
cdr3_nt: TGCGCCAGCAGCCCAAGCGACAGGGTTACAACTGAAGCTTTCTTT
cdr3_aa: CASSPSDRVTTEAFF